These 15 T cell receptor beta chains originate from one sample sequenced in a study of blood T cell repertoires in COVID-19. This table comes from immunoSEQ multiplex PCR, and its TCRdb copy is limited to in-frame clones, with some not included. The sample records some 170,000 clones, approximately 93% being singletons. The sequenced material came from peripheral blood. The receptors were sampled from a woman aged 60-70 years with COVID-19, enrolled during active disease.

The genes are TRBV5-1 and TRBJ1-2; 8 nucleotides line up with TRBD1. The germline V gene encodes CDR1 SGHRS and CDR2 YFSETQ. The V and J ends lost 4 bases and 7 bases, in that order; junction bases with no gene match: 6. The CDR3 loop spans 13 amino acids. This CDR3 is CASSIDRGRGYTF. The CDR3 bases are TGCGCCAGCAGCATCGACAGGGGACGTGGCTACACCTTC.

V usage is TRBV27 and J usage is TRBJ1-5, with TRBD1 identical over 10 bases. CDR1 and CDR2 from the germline V gene are MNHEY and SMNVEV (reference sequence). V shed 6 bases, J shed 7 bases, and the junction held 15 bases outside the gene matches. The CDR3 loop spans 17 amino acids. In DNA, the CDR3 is TGTGCCAGCAGAGAGGGTGGGGGGGACAGGGGAGGACAGCCCCAGCATTTT. Translated: CASREGGGDRGGQPQHF.

The genes are TRBV4-2 and TRBJ2-4; D gene uncertain. V lost 1 base and J 1 base, leaving 8 bases between the germline ends. In germline, CDR1 is LGHNA, CDR2 YNFKEQ. This CDR3 contains 15 residues. CDR3 in DNA: TGTGCCAGCAGCCAAGGCGGCGTGGCCAAAAACATTCAGTACTTC. Translated, it gives CASSQGGVAKNIQYF.

The chain couples TRBV6-5 to TRBJ1-2; 10 nucleotides line up with TRBD1. Germline V gives CDR1 MNHEY, CDR2 SVGAGI. The CDR3 is 16 residues long. Trimming took 2 bases from V and 4 from J; bases not matched to a gene: 7. The CDR3 bases are TGTGCCAGCAGTTACATCGGACAGGGGGTGACCTATGGCTACACCTTC. Protein: CASSYIGQGVTYGYTF.

This clone was picked up a small number of times. The chain employs TRBV5-1 and TRBJ1-5; no reliable D call. The germline V and J ends were trimmed by 4 bases and 0 bases, with 20 bases remaining between them. This CDR3 is 18 amino acids long. Per the germline V gene, CDR1 is SGHRS and CDR2 is YFSETQ. CDR3 coding DNA: TGCGCCAGCAGCCCTCCGGGGTCGCGAGCTTATAGCAATCAGCCCCAGCATTTT. It codes for CASSPPGSRAYSNQPQHF.

This clone was detected only once. The V gene is TRBV19, the J gene TRBJ1-5, with TRBD1 matching over 8 bases. The CDR3 is made up of 16 amino acids. The V and J ends lost 2 bases and 2 bases, in that order; junction bases with no gene match: 5. CDR1 LNHDA and CDR2 SQIVND come from the germline V gene (reference sequence). In nucleotides, the CDR3 is TGTGCCAGTAGTATAAAGCCACAGGGGGGCAATCAGCCCCAGCATTTT. Its protein product is CASSIKPQGGNQPQHF.

V gene TRBV7-2 combines with J gene TRBJ1-6; D remains ambiguous. This CDR3 is built from 12 residues. From germline, CDR1 is SGHTA and CDR2 FQGNSA. The V gene lost 4 bases and the J gene lost 12 bases, with 10 bases spanning the gap. The CDR3 coding sequence is TGTGCCAGCAGCTCCGCTAATGGACCCCTCCACTTT. Protein product: CASSSANGPLHF. Combining the CDR3 with reference TRBV7-2 and TRBJ1-6 gives the whole variable domain GAGVSQSPSNKVTEKGKDVELRCDPISGHTALYWYRQSLGQGLEFLIYFQGNSAPDKSGLPSDRFSAERTGGSVSTLTIQRTQQEDSAVYLCASSSANGPLHFGNGTRLTVT.

The chain combines TRBV2 with TRBJ1-3, with TRBD1 matching 7 bases. This CDR3 comprises 15 residues. CDR1 and CDR2 from the germline V gene are SNHLY and FYNNEI. J was trimmed by 4 bases and V by 4 bases; bases with no gene match: 7. CDR3 DNA sequence: TGTGCCAGCAGTGCAAACAGGGGATTGGGAAACACCATATATTTT. This codes for CASSANRGLGNTIYF.

This clone was found once. The genes are TRBV3-1 (or the pseudogene TRBV3-2) and TRBJ1-6; the D is unclear. From germline, CDR1 is LGHDT and CDR2 YNNKEL (reference sequence). The V gene lost 8 bases and the J gene lost 0 bases, with 8 bases spanning the gap. This CDR3 is built from 14 residues. In DNA form, the CDR3 reads TGTGCCAGCCGATTCAGCTCCTATAATTCACCCCTCCACTTT. Protein: CASRFSSYNSPLHF.

The chain uses TRBV7-3 and TRBJ1-1; possibly TRBD1 for D (5 bases). The CDR3 contains 14 residues. Germline CDR1 is SGHTA and CDR2 is FQGTGA. Trimming took 6 bases from V and 2 from J, leaving 13 bases between them. CDR3 amino acids: CASRSGTGNTEAFF. For the CDR3, the DNA is TGTGCCAGCAGGAGCGGGACGGGAAACACTGAAGCTTTCTTT.

This clone appeared a few times. The chain has TRBV6-5 and TRBJ1-1; no reliable D call. The length of the CDR3 is 12 residues. V lost 6 bases and J lost 5, with 10 bases in between. Germline-derived CDR1 and CDR2 are MNHEY and SVGAGI. The CDR3 spells CASSASGTEAFF. CDR3 bases: TGTGCCAGCAGCGCATCGGGGACTGAAGCTTTCTTT.

The genes are TRBV4-1 and TRBJ1-2, with no clear D. CDR1 is MGHRA, CDR2 YSYEKL, per germline. Trimming cost V 2 bases and J 3 bases, with 10 bases left between them. CDR3 size: 14 residues. CDR3 nucleotide sequence: TGCGCCAGCAGCCAAACAGACATAGACTATGGCTACACCTTC. Encoded protein: CASSQTDIDYGYTF.

The V call is TRBV7-3, the J call TRBJ2-7, with D possibly TRBD1 on 5 matching bases. The CDR3 sequence is 11 residues long. Germline lookup yields CDR1 SGHTA and CDR2 FQGTGA. V lost 8 bases and J lost 6, with 11 bases in between. CDR3: CASAAGSEQYF. DNA for the CDR3: TGTGCCAGCGCCGCAGGGTCCGAGCAGTACTTC.

The chain couples TRBV3-1 (or the pseudogene TRBV3-2) to TRBJ1-6; D gene uncertain. V lost 1 base to trimming and J lost 7 bases, with 8 bases between them. From germline, CDR1 is LGHDT and CDR2 YNNKEL (reference sequence). This CDR3 has 14 amino acids. The CDR3 DNA reads as TGTGCCAGCAGCCAAGTCGGGATCAATTCACCCCTCCACTTT. Protein: CASSQVGINSPLHF.

This chain links TRBV6-2 or TRBV6-3 with TRBJ1-1; D remains ambiguous. The V gene's germline CDR1 is MNHEY and CDR2 SVGEGT. The V gene lost 6 bases and the J gene lost 1 base, with 15 bases spanning the gap. The CDR3 consists of 15 residues. CDR3 coding DNA: TGTGCCAGCAGCTCCCAAGGACGGGAGAACACTGAAGCTTTCTTT. It encodes CASSSQGRENTEAFF.